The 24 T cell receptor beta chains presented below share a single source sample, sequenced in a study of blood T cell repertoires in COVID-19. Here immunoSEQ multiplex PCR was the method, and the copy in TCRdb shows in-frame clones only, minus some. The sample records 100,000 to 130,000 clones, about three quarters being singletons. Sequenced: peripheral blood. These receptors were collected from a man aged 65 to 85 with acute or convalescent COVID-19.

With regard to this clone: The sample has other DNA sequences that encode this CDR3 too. The CDR3 coding sequence is TGTGCCAGTAGTATTGATAGGGGAAATCAGCCCCAGCATTTT. Residues: CASSIDRGNQPQHF. The gene calls are TRBV19 and TRBJ1-5; D perhaps matches TRBD1 (5 bases). Germline CDR1 is LNHDA and CDR2 is SQIVND (reference sequence). The CDR3 runs 14 residues. Trimming shortened V by 3 bases and J by 4 bases, and 10 bases separated the two germline ends.

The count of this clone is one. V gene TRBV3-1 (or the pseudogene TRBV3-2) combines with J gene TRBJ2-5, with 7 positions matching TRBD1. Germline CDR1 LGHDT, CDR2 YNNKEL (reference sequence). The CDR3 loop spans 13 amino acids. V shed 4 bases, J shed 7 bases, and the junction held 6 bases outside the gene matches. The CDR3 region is CASSPDRAWTQYF. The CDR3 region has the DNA TGTGCCAGCAGCCCCGACAGGGCCTGGACCCAGTACTTC.

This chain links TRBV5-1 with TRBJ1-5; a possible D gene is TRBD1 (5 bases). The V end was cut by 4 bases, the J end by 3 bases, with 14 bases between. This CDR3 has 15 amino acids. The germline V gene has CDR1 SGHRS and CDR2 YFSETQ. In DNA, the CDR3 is TGCGCCAGCAGCGAATCTTCAGGGAACAATCAGCCCCAGCATTTT. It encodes CASSESSGNNQPQHF.

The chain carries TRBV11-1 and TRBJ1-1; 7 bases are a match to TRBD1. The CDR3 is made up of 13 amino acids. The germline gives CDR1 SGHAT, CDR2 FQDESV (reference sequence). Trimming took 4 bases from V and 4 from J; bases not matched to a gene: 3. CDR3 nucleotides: TGTGCCAGCAGCTCGGGACAGACCACTGAAGCTTTCTTT. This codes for CASSSGQTTEAFF.

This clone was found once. This chain's CDR3 is CASSLGTGSQETQYF. Here the CDR3 DNA reads TGTGCCAGCAGCCTTGGGACAGGGAGCCAAGAGACCCAGTACTTC. V usage is TRBV7-9 and J usage is TRBJ2-5; 9 nucleotides align to TRBD1. CDR3 size: 15 residues. With 5 bases clipped from V and 1 base from J, the junction kept 5 bases outside the gene matches. Germline V lookup: CDR1 SEHNR, CDR2 FQNEAQ (reference sequence).

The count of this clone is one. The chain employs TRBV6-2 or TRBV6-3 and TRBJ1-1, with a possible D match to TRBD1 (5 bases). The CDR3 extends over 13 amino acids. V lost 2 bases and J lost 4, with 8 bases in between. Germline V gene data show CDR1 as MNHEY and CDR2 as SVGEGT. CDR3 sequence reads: CASSYVGGTEAFF. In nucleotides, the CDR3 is TGTGCCAGCAGTTACGTGGGGGGCACTGAAGCTTTCTTT.

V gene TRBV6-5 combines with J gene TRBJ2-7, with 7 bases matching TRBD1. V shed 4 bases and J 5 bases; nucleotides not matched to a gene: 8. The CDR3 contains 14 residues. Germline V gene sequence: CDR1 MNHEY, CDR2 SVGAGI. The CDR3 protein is CASSSTGVWDEQYF. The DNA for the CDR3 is TGTGCCAGCAGTTCCACAGGGGTCTGGGACGAGCAGTACTTC.

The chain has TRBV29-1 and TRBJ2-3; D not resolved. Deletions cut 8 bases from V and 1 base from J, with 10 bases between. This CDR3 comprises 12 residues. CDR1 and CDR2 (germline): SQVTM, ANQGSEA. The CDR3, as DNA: TGCAGCCCTGTTCGAGGCACAGATACGCAGTATTTT. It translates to CSPVRGTDTQYF.

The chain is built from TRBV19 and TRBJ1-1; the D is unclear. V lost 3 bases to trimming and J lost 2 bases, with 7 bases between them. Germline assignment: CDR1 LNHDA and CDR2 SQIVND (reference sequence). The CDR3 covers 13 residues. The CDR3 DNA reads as TGTGCCAGTAGTATCTTAGCAAACACTGAAGCTTTCTTT. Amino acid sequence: CASSILANTEAFF.

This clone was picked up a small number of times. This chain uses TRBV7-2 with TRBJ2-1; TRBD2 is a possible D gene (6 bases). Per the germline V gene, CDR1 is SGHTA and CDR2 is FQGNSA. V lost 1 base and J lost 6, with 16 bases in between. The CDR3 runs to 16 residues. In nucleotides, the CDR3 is TGTGCCAGCAGCTTAGGATCGGGACTGACTGGCAATGAGCAGTTCTTC. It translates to CASSLGSGLTGNEQFF.

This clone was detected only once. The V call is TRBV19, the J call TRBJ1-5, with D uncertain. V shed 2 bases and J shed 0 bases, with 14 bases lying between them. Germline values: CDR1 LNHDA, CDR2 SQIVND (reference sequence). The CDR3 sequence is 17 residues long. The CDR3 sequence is CASSITGSLNSNQPQHF. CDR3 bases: TGTGCCAGTAGTATAACGGGGAGTTTGAATAGCAATCAGCCCCAGCATTTT.

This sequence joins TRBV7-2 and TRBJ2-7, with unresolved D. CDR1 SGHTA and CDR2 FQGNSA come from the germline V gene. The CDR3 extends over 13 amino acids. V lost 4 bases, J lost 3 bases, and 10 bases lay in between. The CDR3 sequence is CASSSPQDYEQYF. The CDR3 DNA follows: TGTGCCAGCAGCTCCCCCCAGGACTACGAGCAGTACTTC.

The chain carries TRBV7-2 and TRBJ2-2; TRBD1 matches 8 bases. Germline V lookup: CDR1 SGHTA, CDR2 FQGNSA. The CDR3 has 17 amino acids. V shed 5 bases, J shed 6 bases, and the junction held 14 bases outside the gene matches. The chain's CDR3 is CASSLVFGRGQSGELFF. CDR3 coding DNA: TGTGCCAGCAGCCTAGTTTTCGGCAGGGGGCAATCCGGGGAGCTGTTTTTT.

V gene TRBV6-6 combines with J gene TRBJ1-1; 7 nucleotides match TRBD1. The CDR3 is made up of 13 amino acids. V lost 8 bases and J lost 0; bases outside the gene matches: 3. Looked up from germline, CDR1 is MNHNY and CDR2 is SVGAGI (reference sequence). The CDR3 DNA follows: TGTGCCAGCCGACAGGGTATGAACACTGAAGCTTTCTTT. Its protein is CASRQGMNTEAFF.

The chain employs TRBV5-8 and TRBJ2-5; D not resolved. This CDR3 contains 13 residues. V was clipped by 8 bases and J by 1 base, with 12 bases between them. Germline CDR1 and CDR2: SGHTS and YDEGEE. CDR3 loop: CASNRGLQETQYF. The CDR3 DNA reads TGTGCCAGTAACCGAGGCCTCCAAGAGACCCAGTACTTC.

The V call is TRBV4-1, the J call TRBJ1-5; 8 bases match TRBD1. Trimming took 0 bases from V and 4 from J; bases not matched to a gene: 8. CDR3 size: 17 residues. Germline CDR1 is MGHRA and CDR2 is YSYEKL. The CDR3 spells CASSQEGSRTGNQPQHF. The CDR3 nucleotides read TGCGCCAGCAGCCAAGAAGGGTCTAGGACAGGGAATCAGCCCCAGCATTTT.

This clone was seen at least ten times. The CDR3 DNA follows: TGCGCCAGCAGCTTGGTGACTAGCGGGGGGAACACCGGGGAGCTGTTTTTT. This sequence encodes CASSLVTSGGNTGELFF. The V call is TRBV5-1, the J call TRBJ2-2; 12 bases map to TRBD2. The CDR3 spans 17 residues. Germline assignment: CDR1 SGHRS and CDR2 YFSETQ. V shed 0 bases and J 1 base; nucleotides not matched to a gene: 1.

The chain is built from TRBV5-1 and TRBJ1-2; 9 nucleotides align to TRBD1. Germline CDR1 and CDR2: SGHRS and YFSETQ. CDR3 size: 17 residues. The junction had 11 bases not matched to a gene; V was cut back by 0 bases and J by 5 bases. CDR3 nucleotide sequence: TGCGCCAGCAGCTTGGAGACAGGGGGATCCCTAACGTATGGCTACACCTTC. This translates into CASSLETGGSLTYGYTF.

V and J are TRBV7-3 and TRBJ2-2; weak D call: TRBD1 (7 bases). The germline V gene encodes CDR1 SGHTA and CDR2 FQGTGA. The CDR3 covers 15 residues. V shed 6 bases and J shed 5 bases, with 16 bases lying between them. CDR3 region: CASREGSGGTGELFF. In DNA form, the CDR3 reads TGTGCCAGCAGGGAGGGATCAGGGGGTACCGGGGAGCTGTTTTTT.

CDR3 protein: CASSSGSWSTEAFF. The CDR3 region has the DNA TGTGCCAGCAGTTCTGGATCGTGGAGCACTGAAGCTTTCTTT. V gene TRBV6-5 combines with J gene TRBJ1-1; unclear D gene. The germline CDR1 and CDR2 sequences are MNHEY and SVGAGI. Trimming left V 4 bases short and J 4 bases short, with 13 bases between. This CDR3 is built from 14 residues.

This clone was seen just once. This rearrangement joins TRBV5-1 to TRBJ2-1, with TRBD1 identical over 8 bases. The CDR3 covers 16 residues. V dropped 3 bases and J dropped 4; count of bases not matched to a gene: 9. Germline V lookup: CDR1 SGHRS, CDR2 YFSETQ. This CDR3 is CASSWSGTGIYNEQFF. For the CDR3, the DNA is TGCGCCAGCAGCTGGTCCGGGACAGGCATATACAATGAGCAGTTCTTC. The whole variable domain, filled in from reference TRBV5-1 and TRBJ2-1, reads KAGVTQTPRYLIKTRGQQVTLSCSPISGHRSVSWYQQTPGQGLQFLFEYFSETQRNKGNFPGRFSGRQFSNSRSEMNVSTLELGDSALYLCASSWSGTGIYNEQFFGPGTRLTVL.

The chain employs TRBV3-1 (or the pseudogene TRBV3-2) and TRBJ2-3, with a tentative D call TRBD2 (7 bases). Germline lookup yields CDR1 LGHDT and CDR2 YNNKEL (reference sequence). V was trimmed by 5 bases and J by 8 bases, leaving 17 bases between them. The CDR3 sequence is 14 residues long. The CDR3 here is CASSTRGGGGTQYF. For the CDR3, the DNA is TGTGCCAGCAGCACCCGAGGGGGGGGTGGTACGCAGTATTTT.

CDR3 sequence (DNA): TGTGCCAGCAGCCGTTTCGAGGGCATCTATTTGAACACCATATATTTT. Encoded protein: CASSRFEGIYLNTIYF. The V gene is TRBV9, the J gene TRBJ1-3; D unclear. Germline CDR1 and CDR2: SGDLS and YYNGEE. This CDR3 spans 16 amino acids. Trimming shortened V by 4 bases and J by 7 bases, and 21 bases separated the two germline ends.

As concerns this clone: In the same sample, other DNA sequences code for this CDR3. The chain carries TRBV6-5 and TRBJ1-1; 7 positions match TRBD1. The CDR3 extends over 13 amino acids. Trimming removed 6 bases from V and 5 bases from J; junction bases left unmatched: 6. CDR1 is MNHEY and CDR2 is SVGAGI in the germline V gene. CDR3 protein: CASRRDRRTEAFF. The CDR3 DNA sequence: TGTGCCAGCAGACGGGACAGAAGGACTGAAGCTTTCTTT.